These T cell receptor beta chains were read from a single sample in a study of T cell changes during pregnancy in multiple sclerosis. TCRdb's copy holds only in-frame clones and misses some; the assay was immunoSEQ multiplex PCR. The data hold roughly 13,000 clones, with over 85% observed a single time. The sequencing here drew on peripheral blood, taken in the second trimester of pregnancy. The receptor source for this set is a female donor in good health, enrolled as a control in a pregnancy study. Each CDR3 is given with its conserved first and last residue. D genes are given only for firm matches. Part of the rows lack a size; the others show once, few, many or a class for expanded clones.

CAISESGGRGRTDTQYF TGTGCCATCAGTGAGTCGGGGGGGCGGGGCCGCACAGATACGCAGTATTTT TRBV10-3 - - TRBJ2-3
CASSLVGVPTDTQYF TGTGCCAGCAGCTTAGTCGGGGTTCCCACAGATACGCAGTATTTT TRBV7-7 - - TRBJ2-3
CASSVRSGTNYGYTF TGTGCCAGCAGTGTTAGGTCCGGGACTAACTATGGCTACACCTTC TRBV6-1 - once TRBJ1-2
CAEEGPSYEQYF TGTGCCGAGGAGGGACCCTCCTACGAGCAGTACTTC TRBV30 - - TRBJ2-7
CASSATSGLGGDTQYF TGTGCCAGCAGCGCCACTAGCGGTCTTGGGGGAGATACGCAGTATTTT TRBV9 TRBD2 - TRBJ2-3
CASSSGQGSGNTIYF TGTGCCAGCAGCTCCGGACAGGGCTCTGGAAACACCATATATTTT TRBV25-1 TRBD1 - TRBJ1-3
CSASRGGSTEAFF TGCAGCGCCTCCCGGGGGGGATCCACTGAAGCTTTCTTT TRBV29-1 - - TRBJ1-1
CASSFSSATYEQYF TGTGCCAGCAGCTTTAGTAGCGCGACCTACGAGCAGTACTTC TRBV7-2 - - TRBJ2-7
CASSLVGGRAQETQYF TGTGCCAGCAGCTTAGTCGGCGGGAGGGCTCAAGAGACCCAGTACTTC TRBV7-2 TRBD2 - TRBJ2-5
CASSPPRSGRPNEQFF TGTGCCAGCAGCCCTCCCCGGAGCGGGAGACCCAATGAGCAGTTCTTC TRBV5-6 TRBD2 - TRBJ2-1
CASSRRDYGYTF TGTGCCAGCAGTCGCCGAGACTATGGCTACACCTTC TRBV2 - - TRBJ1-2
CAWSAGQGGTEAFF TGTGCCTGGAGTGCGGGACAGGGGGGCACTGAAGCTTTCTTT TRBV30 TRBD1 - TRBJ1-1
CAWRKPGHLGNTIYF TGTGCCTGGAGAAAACCCGGACACCTTGGAAACACCATATATTTT TRBV30 - - TRBJ1-3
CASRSGTAFNEQFF TGCGCCAGCAGATCCGGGACAGCTTTCAATGAGCAGTTCTTC TRBV5-1 TRBD1 - TRBJ2-1
CASSLDSRGSIGELFF TGTGCCAGCAGCTTGGATAGCCGCGGGAGTATCGGGGAGCTGTTTTTT TRBV5-4 TRBD2 - TRBJ2-2
CASSAGSSYEQYF TGTGCCAGCAGCGCGGGGAGCTCCTACGAGCAGTACTTC TRBV14 - - TRBJ2-7
CASSSFRYRDSTDTQYF TGTGCCAGCAGTTCGTTTAGGTACAGGGATAGCACAGATACGCAGTATTTT TRBV27 - - TRBJ2-3
CASSTSGGESYEQYF TGTGCCAGCAGTACCTCCGGGGGGGAGTCCTACGAGCAGTACTTC TRBV6-5 TRBD2 - TRBJ2-7
CASSLGTEETQYF TGTGCCAGCAGCCTCGGGACAGAAGAGACCCAGTACTTC TRBV7-2 TRBD1 - TRBJ2-5
CASSPGQLNYGYTF TGTGCCAGCAGCCCTGGACAGCTCAACTATGGCTACACCTTC TRBV5-4 - - TRBJ1-2
CASSLGGGDQETQYF TGTGCCAGCAGCTTGGGCGGGGGGGACCAAGAGACCCAGTACTTC TRBV5-4 TRBD2 - TRBJ2-5
CASSPGTATNEKLFF TGTGCCAGCAGCCCCGGGACTGCAACTAATGAAAAACTGTTTTTT TRBV7-6 - - TRBJ1-4
CASSIRDRYYGYTF TGTGCCAGTAGTATCCGGGACAGGTACTATGGCTACACCTTC TRBV19 TRBD1 - TRBJ1-2
CASRARVSGSHEQYF TGTGCCAGCAGGGCCAGGGTTAGCGGGAGCCACGAGCAGTACTTC TRBV28 TRBD2 - TRBJ2-7
CSAGQGYQETQYF TGCAGCGCCGGACAGGGGTATCAAGAGACCCAGTACTTC TRBV29-1 TRBD1 - TRBJ2-5
CASSVGGDNYGYTF TGTGCCAGCAGCGTAGGGGGGGATAACTATGGCTACACCTTC TRBV9 - - TRBJ1-2
CASSSGPLGGWETQYF TGTGCCAGCAGTTCCGGACCTTTGGGGGGTTGGGAGACCCAGTACTTC TRBV27 - - TRBJ2-5
CAISEETAGTQYF TGTGCCATCAGTGAGGAAACCGCGGGTACGCAGTATTTT TRBV10-3 - - TRBJ2-3
CASSLEGRGAYEQYF TGTGCCAGCAGCTTAGAGGGGAGGGGTGCCTACGAGCAGTACTTC TRBV7-8 TRBD2 - TRBJ2-7
CASSYSTGTNEKLFF TGTGCCAGCTCATATTCGACAGGGACTAATGAAAAACTGTTTTTT TRBV18 TRBD1 - TRBJ1-4
CASSLGLADTQYF TGTGCCAGCAGCTTAGGGTTAGCAGATACGCAGTATTTT TRBV7-9 - - TRBJ2-3
CASSLEGTGTDTQYF TGTGCCAGCAGCTTAGAAGGGACAGGGACAGATACGCAGTATTTT TRBV11-3 TRBD1 - TRBJ2-3
CASSFQGTSGIGNQPQHF TGTGCCAGCAGCTTTCAGGGGACAAGCGGCATAGGCAATCAGCCCCAGCATTTT TRBV5-5 - - TRBJ1-5
CASSLRGEQYF TGTGCCAGCAGCCTCAGGGGAGAGCAGTACTTC TRBV7-2 - - TRBJ2-7
CATSSPRGGRNQPQHF TGTGCCACCAGCAGCCCCCGCGGGGGAAGGAATCAGCCCCAGCATTTT TRBV15 - - TRBJ1-5
CASSSTSGSYEQYF TGTGCCAGCAGTTCGACTAGCGGGAGCTACGAGCAGTACTTC TRBV28 TRBD2 - TRBJ2-7
CASSIAAGDTQYF TGTGCCAGTAGTATAGCTGCCGGAGATACGCAGTATTTT TRBV19 - once TRBJ2-3
CASSSLGERGQETQYF TGTGCCAGCAGCTCCCTGGGGGAGCGGGGGCAAGAGACCCAGTACTTC TRBV13 TRBD2 - TRBJ2-5
CASSSVAGFYNEQFF TGTGCCAGCAGCTCAGTAGCGGGGTTTTACAATGAGCAGTTCTTC TRBV11-2 TRBD2 - TRBJ2-1
CASGAYVEKLFF TGTGCCTCAGGGGCTTACGTCGAAAAACTGTTTTTT TRBV19 - - TRBJ1-4